This T cell receptor beta chain was recorded in a study of blood T cell repertoires in COVID-19. The germline V gene has CDR1 LGHDT and CDR2 YNNKEL (reference sequence). CDR3 size: 17 residues. Trimming took 4 bases from V and 2 from J; bases not matched to a gene: 8. In the study's own analysis: Amplification with reference gene primers provided the estimates of nucleated cell counts. The method was immunoSEQ multiplex PCR; TCRdb's version includes in-frame clones alone and lacks a portion of them. That table supplies the V and J calls and clone size; D and trimming were determined from the DNA. Of over 90,000 clones in the sample, approximately 80% were seen once.

The sample consisted of peripheral blood. The sequence was obtained from a man older than 75 with COVID-19, enrolled during active disease. The rearrangement joins TRBV3-1 (or the pseudogene TRBV3-2) to TRBJ2-3, with TRBD1 matching over 11 bases. In DNA, the CDR3 is TGTGCCAGCAGCCTATTGGGGACAGGGGGATTCACAGATACGCAGTATTTT. Encoded protein: CASSLLGTGGFTDTQYF.